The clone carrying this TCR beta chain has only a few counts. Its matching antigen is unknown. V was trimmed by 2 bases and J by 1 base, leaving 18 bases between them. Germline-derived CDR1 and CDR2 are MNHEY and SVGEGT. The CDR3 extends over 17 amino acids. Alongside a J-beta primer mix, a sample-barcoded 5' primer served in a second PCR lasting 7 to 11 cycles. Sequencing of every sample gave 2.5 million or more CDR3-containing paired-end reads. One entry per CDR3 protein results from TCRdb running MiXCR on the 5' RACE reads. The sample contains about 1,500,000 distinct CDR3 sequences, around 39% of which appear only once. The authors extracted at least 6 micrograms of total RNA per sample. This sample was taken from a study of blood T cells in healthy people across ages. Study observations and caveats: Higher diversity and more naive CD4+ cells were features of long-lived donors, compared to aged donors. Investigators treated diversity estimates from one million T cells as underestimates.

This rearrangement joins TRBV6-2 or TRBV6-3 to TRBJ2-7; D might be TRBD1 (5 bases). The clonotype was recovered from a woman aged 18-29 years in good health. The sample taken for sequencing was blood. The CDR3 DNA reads TGTGCCAGCAGTTACATACCAACAGGTTCTCGATCCTACGAGCAGTACTTC. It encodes CASSYIPTGSRSYEQYF.